These 22 T cell receptor beta chains share one sample of origin, sequenced in a study of blood T cell repertoires in COVID-19. Method: immunoSEQ multiplex PCR; TCRdb's copy keeps in-frame clones and lacks some. The sample includes some 310,000 clones, over 75% of them seen just once. Sequenced: peripheral blood. These receptors originate from a man in his fifties or sixties with active or convalescent COVID-19.

This clone was observed once. The chain is built from TRBV7-3 and TRBJ2-2; a possible D gene is TRBD2 (5 bases). Trimming stripped 1 base from V and 5 bases from J, with 11 bases between. The CDR3 runs 15 residues. CDR1 and CDR2 (germline): SGHTA, FQGTGA. CDR3 coding DNA: TGTGCCAGCAGCTTAAGCCTAGCTGGGACCGGGGAGCTGTTTTTT. Its protein is CASSLSLAGTGELFF.

The chain has TRBV9 and TRBJ1-1, with 9 bases aligning to TRBD1. V lost 3 bases and J lost 7; bases outside the gene matches: 4. Germline V CDR1 and CDR2: SGDLS, YYNGEE. CDR3 length: 13 amino acids. CDR3 in amino acids: CASSAGTGSEAFF. CDR3 nucleotides: TGTGCCAGCAGCGCCGGGACAGGGAGTGAAGCTTTCTTT.

The rearrangement links TRBV7-2 to TRBJ2-7; tentative D call: TRBD2 (6 bases). Between the trimmed V and J ends, which lost 4 bases and 6 bases, there was a span of 16 bases. CDR3 length: 14 amino acids. CDR1 and CDR2 (germline): SGHTA, FQGNSA. The CDR3 sequence: CASSSQHGGSEQYF. DNA of the CDR3: TGTGCCAGCAGCTCCCAGCATGGGGGGAGCGAGCAGTACTTC.

V is TRBV27 and J is TRBJ2-7, with 11 bases identical to TRBD1. There are 16 residues in the CDR3. After removal of 2 bases from V and 6 bases from J, the junction contained 9 bases not matched to a gene. Germline values: CDR1 MNHEY, CDR2 SMNVEV (reference sequence). CDR3 protein: CASSLGAGQGGGEQYF. The CDR3 bases are TGTGCCAGCAGTTTAGGGGCGGGACAGGGGGGAGGCGAGCAGTACTTC.

This chain links TRBV9 with TRBJ2-5, with 9 nucleotides matching TRBD1. The CDR3 has 15 amino acids. Germline trimming cut 0 bases from V and 5 bases from J; bases unmatched to any gene: 5. Germline CDR1 is SGDLS and CDR2 is YYNGEE. The CDR3 here is CASSVDRGQTETQYF. The CDR3 nucleotides read TGTGCCAGCAGCGTAGACAGGGGGCAAACGGAGACCCAGTACTTC.

This rearrangement joins TRBV5-1 to TRBJ1-4; 7 nucleotides agree with TRBD1. After removal of 4 bases from V and 8 bases from J, the junction contained 8 bases not matched to a gene. Germline CDR1 reads SGHRS; CDR2 reads YFSETQ. The CDR3 consists of 14 residues. CDR3 bases: TGCGCCAGCAGCGGGACAGTTTCGGGGGAAAAACTGTTTTTT. Translating gives CASSGTVSGEKLFF.

V and J are TRBV29-1 and TRBJ2-3; TRBD2 aligns across 9 bases. Losses at the gene ends were 7 bases for V and 1 base for J; bases not matched to a gene: 3. This CDR3 comprises 13 residues. Per germline, CDR1 SQVTM and CDR2 ANQGSEA. CDR3 nucleotide sequence: TGCAGCGGCTTAGCGGGAGGCACAGATACGCAGTATTTT. This sequence encodes CSGLAGGTDTQYF.

The rearrangement joins TRBV3-1 (or the pseudogene TRBV3-2) to TRBJ2-5; 10 bases agree with TRBD2. The germline gives CDR1 LGHDT, CDR2 YNNKEL (reference sequence). V lost 1 base, J lost 4 bases, and 0 bases stayed unmatched. The CDR3 has 14 amino acids. The CDR3 DNA follows: TGTGCCAGCAGCCAAGGGACTAGCGGAGAGACCCAGTACTTC. It yields the protein CASSQGTSGETQYF.

The rearrangement uses TRBV7-3 and TRBJ2-1, with 9 bases matching TRBD2. Germline lookup yields CDR1 SGHTA and CDR2 FQGTGA. V was pared by 8 bases and J by 6 bases, with 14 bases of the junction left unmatched. The CDR3 has 16 amino acids. CDR3 region: CASGEIGAGGPNEQFF. The CDR3 DNA is TGTGCCAGCGGAGAAATAGGGGCGGGAGGGCCCAATGAGCAGTTCTTC. Complete variable domain (other parts from reference TRBV7-3 and TRBJ2-1): GAGVSQTPSNKVTEKGKYVELRCDPISGHTALYWYRQSLGQGPEFLIYFQGTGAADDSGLPNDRFFAVRPEGSVSTLKIQRTERGDSAVYLCASGEIGAGGPNEQFFGPGTRLTVL.

Only a few counts were recorded for this clone. This chain connects TRBV24-1 to TRBJ2-1; TRBD1 is a possible D gene (5 bases). CDR3 size: 12 residues. Between the trimmed V and J ends, which lost 5 bases and 4 bases, there was a span of 5 bases. CDR1 is KGHDR, CDR2 SFDVKD, per germline. The CDR3 loop is CATSAGYNEQFF. CDR3 sequence (DNA): TGTGCCACCAGTGCAGGGTACAATGAGCAGTTCTTC.

The CDR3 protein is CASSNRDRVYEQYF. CDR3 bases: TGTGCCAGCAGTAACCGGGACAGGGTTTACGAGCAGTACTTC. This rearrangement joins TRBV6-5 to TRBJ2-7, with TRBD1 identical over 9 bases. Germline V CDR1 and CDR2: MNHEY, SVGAGI. The CDR3 spans 14 residues. Unmatched junction bases numbered 6, after V lost 5 bases and J lost 4 bases.

CDR3 in amino acids: CASRLADRRARFNYGYTF. The DNA for the CDR3 is TGTGCAAGTCGCTTAGCCGACCGCAGGGCCCGATTTAACTATGGCTACACCTTC. The chain carries TRBV12-2 and TRBJ1-2; the tabulated D call, TRBD1, remains unverified against the DNA. TRBV12-2 is a pseudogene segment. The CDR3 is made up of 18 amino acids.

The chain has TRBV5-5 and TRBJ2-1, with TRBD2 identical over 10 bases. Trimming cost V 3 bases and J 6 bases; bases outside gene matches: 6. Germline V CDR1 and CDR2: SGHKS, YYEKEE (reference sequence). This CDR3 has 15 residues. CDR3 protein: CASSSKREGGNEQFF. The CDR3 DNA reads as TGTGCCAGCAGCTCAAAGCGGGAGGGGGGCAATGAGCAGTTCTTC.

The chain recombines TRBV10-3 with TRBJ1-1; TRBD1 might be the D (5 bases). This CDR3 is 13 amino acids long. Per the germline V gene, CDR1 is ENHRY and CDR2 is SYGVKD. Trimming left V 4 bases short and J 7 bases short, with 13 bases between. CDR3 protein: CAISGRDLGEAFF. CDR3 coding DNA: TGTGCCATCAGTGGGAGGGACCTGGGTGAAGCTTTCTTT.

J is TRBJ2-2 and V is TRBV3-1 (or the pseudogene TRBV3-2), with D perhaps TRBD1 (5 bases). There are 15 residues in the CDR3. Trimming pared 4 bases from V and 6 bases from J, leaving 15 bases between. Germline values: CDR1 LGHDT, CDR2 YNNKEL (reference sequence). This CDR3 reads CASSLAEGESGELFF. The CDR3 region has the DNA TGTGCCAGCAGCCTTGCCGAAGGGGAATCCGGGGAGCTGTTTTTT.

The V and J genes are TRBV18 and TRBJ2-5, with D unclear. Deletions cut 3 bases from V and 0 bases from J, with 2 bases between. The CDR3 runs to 12 residues. In germline, CDR1 is KGHSH, CDR2 LQKENI. This chain's CDR3 is CASSPNQETQYF. The CDR3, as DNA: TGTGCCAGCTCACCCAACCAAGAGACCCAGTACTTC.

In DNA form, the CDR3 reads TGTGCCAGCAGCGGGACACCCCGAGGTGAGCAGTACTTC. It yields the protein CASSGTPRGEQYF. The chain couples TRBV9 to TRBJ2-7, with D perhaps TRBD1 (5 bases). Germline V gene lookup returns CDR1 SGDLS and CDR2 YYNGEE. Trimming pared 3 bases from V and 7 bases from J, leaving 14 bases between. This CDR3 region has 13 residues.

This clone was counted a single time. The CDR3 coding sequence is TGTGCCAGCAGCTTAGAGGTTGGCGGGGGGTCGGAGACCCAGTACTTC. Its translation is CASSLEVGGGSETQYF. The V call is TRBV7-9, the J call TRBJ2-5; the match to TRBD2 covers 8 bases. V lost 1 base to trimming and J lost 5 bases; unmatched junction nucleotides: 9. Germline loops: CDR1 SEHNR, CDR2 FQNEAQ (reference sequence). CDR3 size: 16 residues.

As DNA, the CDR3 is TGCGCCAGCAGCTTCACAGGGACTAATGAAAAACTGTTTTTT. It yields the protein CASSFTGTNEKLFF. J is TRBJ1-4 and V is TRBV5-1; possible D gene TRBD1, 6 bases. The CDR3 runs 14 residues. The germline V and J ends were trimmed by 2 bases and 2 bases, with 7 bases remaining between them. Germline-derived CDR1 and CDR2 are SGHRS and YFSETQ.

This clone was seen only once. This chain connects TRBV28 to TRBJ1-5, with D tentatively TRBD1 (5 bases). V was trimmed by 3 bases and J by 7 bases, leaving 13 bases between them. Germline CDR1 reads MDHEN; CDR2 reads SYDVKM. This CDR3 is built from 14 residues. The CDR3 nucleotides are TGTGCCAGCAGTTTCCTCGGGGGTGGCCAGCCCCAGCATTTT. It translates to CASSFLGGGQPQHF.

This clone was recorded a few times. This sequence joins TRBV4-3 and TRBJ2-7, with TRBD2 matching over 7 bases. The germline gives CDR1 LGHNA, CDR2 YSLEER. The CDR3 contains 14 residues. Trimming removed 4 bases from V and 3 bases from J; junction bases left unmatched: 6. CDR3 DNA: TGCGCCAGCAGCCCCGGACTAGGCGGCTACGAGCAGTACTTC. Amino acids: CASSPGLGGYEQYF.

J is TRBJ2-5 and V is TRBV5-6; D may be TRBD1 (5 bases). CDR1 SGHDT and CDR2 YYEEEE come from the germline V gene. CDR3 length equals 13 residues. V lost 4 bases and J lost 2, with 9 bases in between. CDR3 DNA sequence: TGTGCCAGCAGCCACAGGTATCAAGAGACCCAGTACTTC. It is translated as CASSHRYQETQYF.